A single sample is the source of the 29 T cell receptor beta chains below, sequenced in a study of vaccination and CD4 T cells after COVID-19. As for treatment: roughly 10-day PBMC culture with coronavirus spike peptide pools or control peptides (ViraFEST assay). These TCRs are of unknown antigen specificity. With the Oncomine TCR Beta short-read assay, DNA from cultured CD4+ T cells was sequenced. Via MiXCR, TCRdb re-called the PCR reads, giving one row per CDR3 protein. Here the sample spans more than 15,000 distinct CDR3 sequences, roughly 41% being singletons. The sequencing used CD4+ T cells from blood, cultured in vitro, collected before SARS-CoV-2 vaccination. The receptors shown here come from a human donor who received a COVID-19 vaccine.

DNA of the CDR3: TGTGCCAGCAGCCCCGGACAGGGGAGGTTGAATGGCTACACCTTC. Protein product: CASSPGQGRLNGYTF. V is TRBV7-2 and J is TRBJ1-2, with TRBD1 matching 9 bases. Germline CDR1 is SGHTA and CDR2 is FQGNSA. The J segment lost 6 bases and the V segment lost 5 bases, leaving 10 bases of the junction unmatched. CDR3 length: 15 residues.

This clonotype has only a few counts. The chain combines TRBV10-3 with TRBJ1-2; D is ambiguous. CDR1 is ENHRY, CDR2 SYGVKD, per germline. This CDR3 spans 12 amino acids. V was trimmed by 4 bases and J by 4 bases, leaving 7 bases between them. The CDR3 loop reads CAISGTGYGYTF. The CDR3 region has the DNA TGTGCCATCAGTGGTACGGGCTATGGCTACACCTTC.

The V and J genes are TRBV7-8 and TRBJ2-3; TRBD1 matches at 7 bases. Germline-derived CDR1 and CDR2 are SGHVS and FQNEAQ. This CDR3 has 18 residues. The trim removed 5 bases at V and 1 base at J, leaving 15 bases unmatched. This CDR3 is CASSTHDRDTYRTDTQYF. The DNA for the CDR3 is TGTGCCAGCAGCACTCACGACAGGGACACTTATCGCACAGATACGCAGTATTTT.

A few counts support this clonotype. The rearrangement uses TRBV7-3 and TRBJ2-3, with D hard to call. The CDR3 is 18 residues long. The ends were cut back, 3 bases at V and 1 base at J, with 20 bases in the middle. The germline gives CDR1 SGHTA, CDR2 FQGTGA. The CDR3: CASSLYTWLGVGTDTQYF. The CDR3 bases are TGTGCCAGCAGCTTGTACACTTGGCTAGGAGTTGGCACAGATACGCAGTATTTT.

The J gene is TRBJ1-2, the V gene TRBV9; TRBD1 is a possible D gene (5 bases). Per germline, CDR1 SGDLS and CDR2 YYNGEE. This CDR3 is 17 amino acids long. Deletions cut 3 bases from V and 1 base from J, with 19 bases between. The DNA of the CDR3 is TGTGCCAGCAGCGAGTTCTTGAGACAGCCGGATAACTATGGCTACACCTTC. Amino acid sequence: CASSEFLRQPDNYGYTF.

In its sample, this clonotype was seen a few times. As DNA, the CDR3 is TGTGCCAGCAGTTACTCCTCAGCAACTAATGAAAAACTGTTTTTT. Translation gives CASSYSSATNEKLFF. J is TRBJ1-4 and V is TRBV6-5; D is unresolved. V shed 0 bases and J shed 0 bases, with 5 bases lying between them. CDR3 length: 15 residues. Germline CDR1 is MNHEY and CDR2 is SVGAGI.

CDR3 protein: CATSPRQGGYEQYF. CDR3 nucleotides: TGTGCCACCAGCCCACGGCAGGGGGGCTACGAGCAGTACTTC. The chain combines TRBV15 with TRBJ2-7; tentative D call: TRBD1 (7 bases). The ends were cut back, 5 bases at V and 3 bases at J, with 14 bases in the middle. The CDR3 is 14 residues long. Per the germline V gene, CDR1 is LNHNV and CDR2 is YYDKDF (reference sequence).

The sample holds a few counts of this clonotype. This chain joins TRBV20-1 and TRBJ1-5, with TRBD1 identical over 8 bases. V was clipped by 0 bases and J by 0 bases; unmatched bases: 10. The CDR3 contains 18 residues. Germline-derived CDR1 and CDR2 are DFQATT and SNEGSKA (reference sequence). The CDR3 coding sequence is TGCAGTGCTAGAGACCCCGGACAGGGAATCGATAGCAATCAGCCCCAGCATTTT. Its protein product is CSARDPGQGIDSNQPQHF.

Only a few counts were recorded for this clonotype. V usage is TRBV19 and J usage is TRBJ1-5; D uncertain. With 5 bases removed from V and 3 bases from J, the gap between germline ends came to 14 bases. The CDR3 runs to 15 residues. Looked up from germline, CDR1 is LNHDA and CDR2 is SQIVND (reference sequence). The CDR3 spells CASSESGGSNQPQHF. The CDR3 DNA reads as TGTGCCAGTAGTGAGTCAGGTGGATCCAATCAGCCCCAGCATTTT.

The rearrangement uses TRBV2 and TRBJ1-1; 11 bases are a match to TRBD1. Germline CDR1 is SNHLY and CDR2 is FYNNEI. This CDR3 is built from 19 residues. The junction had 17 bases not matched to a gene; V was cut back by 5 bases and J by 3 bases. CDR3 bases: TGTGCCAGCAGTCTTACTCTTACCGGGACAGGGGGTGTAGACACTGAAGCTTTCTTT. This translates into CASSLTLTGTGGVDTEAFF. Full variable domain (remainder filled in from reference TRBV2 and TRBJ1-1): EPEVTQTPSHQVTQMGQEVILRCVPISNHLYFYWYRQILGQKVEFLVSFYNNEISEKSEIFDDQFSVERPDGSNFTLKIRSTKLEDSAMYFCASSLTLTGTGGVDTEAFFGQGTRLTVV.

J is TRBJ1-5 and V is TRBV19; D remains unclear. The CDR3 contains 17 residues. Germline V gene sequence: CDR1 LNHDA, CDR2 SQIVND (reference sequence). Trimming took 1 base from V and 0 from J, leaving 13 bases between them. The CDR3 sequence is CASSIGRVGNSNQPQHF. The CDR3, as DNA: TGTGCCAGTAGTATAGGGAGGGTTGGTAATAGCAATCAGCCCCAGCATTTT.

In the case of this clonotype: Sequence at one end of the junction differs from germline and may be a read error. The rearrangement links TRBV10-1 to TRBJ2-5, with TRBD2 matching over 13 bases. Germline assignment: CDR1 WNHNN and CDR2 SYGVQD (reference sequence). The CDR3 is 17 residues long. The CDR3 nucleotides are TGCGCCAGCAGTGAGTCCCAACTAGCGGGGGGGCAAGGGACCCAGTACTTC. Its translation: CASSESQLAGGQGTQYF.

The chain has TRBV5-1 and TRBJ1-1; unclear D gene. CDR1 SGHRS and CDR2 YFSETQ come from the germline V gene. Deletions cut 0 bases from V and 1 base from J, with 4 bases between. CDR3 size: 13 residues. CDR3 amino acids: CASSLEQNTEAFF. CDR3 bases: TGCGCCAGCAGCTTGGAACAGAACACTGAAGCTTTCTTT.

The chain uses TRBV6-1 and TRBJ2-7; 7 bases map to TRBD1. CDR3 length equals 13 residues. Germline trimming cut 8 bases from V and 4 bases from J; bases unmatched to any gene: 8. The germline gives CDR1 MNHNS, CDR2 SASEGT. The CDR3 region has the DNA TGTGCCAGCGGACGGGACAGACTATACGAGCAGTACTTC. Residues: CASGRDRLYEQYF.

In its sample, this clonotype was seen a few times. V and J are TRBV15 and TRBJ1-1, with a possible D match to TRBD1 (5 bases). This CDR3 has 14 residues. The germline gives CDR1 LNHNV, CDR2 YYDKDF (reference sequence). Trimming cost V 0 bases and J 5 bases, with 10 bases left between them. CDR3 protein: CATSRERGGTEAFF. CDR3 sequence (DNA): TGTGCCACCAGCAGAGAGAGGGGAGGGACTGAAGCTTTCTTT.

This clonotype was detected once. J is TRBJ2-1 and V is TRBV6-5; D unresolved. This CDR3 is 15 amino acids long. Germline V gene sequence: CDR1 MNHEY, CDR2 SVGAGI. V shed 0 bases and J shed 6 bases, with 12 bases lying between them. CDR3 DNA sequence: TGTGCCAGCAGTTACTCGATCCCCGGACCCAATGAGCAGTTCTTC. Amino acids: CASSYSIPGPNEQFF.

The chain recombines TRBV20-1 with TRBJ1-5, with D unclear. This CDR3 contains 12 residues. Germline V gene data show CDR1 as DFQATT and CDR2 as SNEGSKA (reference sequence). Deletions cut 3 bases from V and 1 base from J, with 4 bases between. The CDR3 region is CSASDSNQPQHF. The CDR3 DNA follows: TGCAGTGCTAGCGACAGCAATCAGCCCCAGCATTTT.

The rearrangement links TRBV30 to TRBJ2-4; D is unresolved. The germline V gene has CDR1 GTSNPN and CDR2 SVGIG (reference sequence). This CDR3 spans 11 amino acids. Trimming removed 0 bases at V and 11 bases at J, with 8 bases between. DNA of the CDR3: TGTGCCTGGAGTGTACGGCGCGTTCAGTACTTC. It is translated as CAWSVRRVQYF.

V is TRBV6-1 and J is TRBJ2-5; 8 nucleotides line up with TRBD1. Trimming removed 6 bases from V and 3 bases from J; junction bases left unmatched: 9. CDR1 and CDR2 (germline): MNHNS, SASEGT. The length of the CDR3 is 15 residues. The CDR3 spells CASSGQGLVKETQYF. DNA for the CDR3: TGTGCCAGCAGCGGACAGGGTTTGGTCAAAGAGACCCAGTACTTC.

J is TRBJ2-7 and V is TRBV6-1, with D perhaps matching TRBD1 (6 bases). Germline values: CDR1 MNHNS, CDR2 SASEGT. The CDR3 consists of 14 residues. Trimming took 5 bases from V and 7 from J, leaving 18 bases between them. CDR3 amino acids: CASSPRGSWGEQYF. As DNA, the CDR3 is TGTGCCAGCAGTCCTAGGGGGTCCTGGGGTGAGCAGTACTTC.

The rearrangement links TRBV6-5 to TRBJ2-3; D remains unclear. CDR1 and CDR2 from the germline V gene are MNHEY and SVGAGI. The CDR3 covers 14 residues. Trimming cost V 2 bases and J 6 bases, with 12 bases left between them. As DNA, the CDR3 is TGTGCCAGCAGTTACGGTCCCTTCAGCGATACGCAGTATTTT. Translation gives CASSYGPFSDTQYF.

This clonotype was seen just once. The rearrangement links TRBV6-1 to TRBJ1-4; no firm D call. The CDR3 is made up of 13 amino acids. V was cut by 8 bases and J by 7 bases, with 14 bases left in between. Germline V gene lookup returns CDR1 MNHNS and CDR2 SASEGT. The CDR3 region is CASLLRSGEKLFF. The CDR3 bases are TGTGCCAGCCTCCTTAGGTCGGGTGAAAAACTGTTTTTT.

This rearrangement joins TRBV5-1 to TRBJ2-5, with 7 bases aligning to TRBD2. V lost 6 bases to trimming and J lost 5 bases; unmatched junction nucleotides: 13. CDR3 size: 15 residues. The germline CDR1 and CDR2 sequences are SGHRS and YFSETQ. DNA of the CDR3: TGCGCCAGCACCTCACGAAGCGGGGCCATGGAGACCCAGTACTTC. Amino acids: CASTSRSGAMETQYF.

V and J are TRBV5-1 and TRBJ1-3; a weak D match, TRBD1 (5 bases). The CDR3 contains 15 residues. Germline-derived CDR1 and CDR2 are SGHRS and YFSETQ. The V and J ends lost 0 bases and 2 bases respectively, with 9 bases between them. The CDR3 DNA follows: TGCGCCAGCAGCTTGGCCTCAGGGCCTGGAAACACCATATATTTT. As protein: CASSLASGPGNTIYF.

The CDR3 spells CASSLGPYQETQYF. CDR3 DNA sequence: TGCGCCAGCAGCTTGGGGCCGTACCAAGAGACCCAGTACTTC. The chain has TRBV5-1 and TRBJ2-5; D unresolved. V was clipped by 0 bases and J by 0 bases, with 6 bases between them. The CDR3 contains 14 residues. Germline CDR1 is SGHRS and CDR2 is YFSETQ.

The CDR3 nucleotides are TGCGCCAGCAGCTTTTCAGGGAACACTGAAGCTTTCTTT. This translates into CASSFSGNTEAFF. The V call is TRBV5-1, the J call TRBJ1-1; D gene uncertain. Germline-derived CDR1 and CDR2 are SGHRS and YFSETQ. Trimming cost V 2 bases and J 1 base, with 6 bases left between them. This CDR3 comprises 13 residues.

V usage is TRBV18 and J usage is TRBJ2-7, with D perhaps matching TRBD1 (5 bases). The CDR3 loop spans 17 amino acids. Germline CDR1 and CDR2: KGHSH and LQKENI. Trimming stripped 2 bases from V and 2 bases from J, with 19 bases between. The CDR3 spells CASSPEIIQAPTYEQYF. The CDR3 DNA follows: TGTGCCAGCTCACCAGAAATAATACAGGCCCCTACCTACGAGCAGTACTTC. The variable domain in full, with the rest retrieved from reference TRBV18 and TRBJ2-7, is NAGVMQNPRHLVRRRGQEARLRCSPMKGHSHVYWYRQLPEEGLKFMVYLQKENIIDESGMPKERFSAEFPKEGPSILRIQQVVRGDSAAYFCASSPEIIQAPTYEQYFGPGTRLTVT.

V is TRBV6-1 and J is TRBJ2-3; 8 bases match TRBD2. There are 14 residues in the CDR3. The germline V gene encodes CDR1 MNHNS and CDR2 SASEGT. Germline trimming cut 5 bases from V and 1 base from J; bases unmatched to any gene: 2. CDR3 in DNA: TGTGCCAGCAGTCCACTAGCGGGCACAGATACGCAGTATTTT. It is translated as CASSPLAGTDTQYF.

CDR3: CASRYGRANTGELFF. DNA for the CDR3: TGTGCCAGCAGATATGGGAGAGCGAACACCGGGGAGCTGTTTTTT. This chain links TRBV6-1 with TRBJ2-2; D might be TRBD2 (5 bases). CDR3 length: 15 amino acids. With 6 bases removed from V and 0 bases from J, the gap between germline ends came to 11 bases. Germline V gene data show CDR1 as MNHNS and CDR2 as SASEGT.